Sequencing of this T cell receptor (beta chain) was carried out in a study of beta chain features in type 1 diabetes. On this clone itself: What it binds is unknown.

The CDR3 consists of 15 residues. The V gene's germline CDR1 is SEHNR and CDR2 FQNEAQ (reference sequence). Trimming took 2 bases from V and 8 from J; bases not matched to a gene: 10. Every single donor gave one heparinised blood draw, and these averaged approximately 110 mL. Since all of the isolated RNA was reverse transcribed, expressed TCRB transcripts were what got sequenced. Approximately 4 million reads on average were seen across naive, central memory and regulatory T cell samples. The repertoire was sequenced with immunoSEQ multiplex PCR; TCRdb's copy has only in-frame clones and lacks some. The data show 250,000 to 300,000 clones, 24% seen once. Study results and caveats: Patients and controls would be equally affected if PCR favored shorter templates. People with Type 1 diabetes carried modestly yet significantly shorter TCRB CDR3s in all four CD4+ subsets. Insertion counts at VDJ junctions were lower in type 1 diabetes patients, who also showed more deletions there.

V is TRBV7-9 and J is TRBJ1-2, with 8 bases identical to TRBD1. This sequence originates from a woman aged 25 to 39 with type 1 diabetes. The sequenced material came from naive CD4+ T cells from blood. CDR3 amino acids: CASSLRAGGFEGYTF. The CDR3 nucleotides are TGTGCCAGCAGCTTACGAGCAGGGGGCTTTGAGGGCTACACCTTC.